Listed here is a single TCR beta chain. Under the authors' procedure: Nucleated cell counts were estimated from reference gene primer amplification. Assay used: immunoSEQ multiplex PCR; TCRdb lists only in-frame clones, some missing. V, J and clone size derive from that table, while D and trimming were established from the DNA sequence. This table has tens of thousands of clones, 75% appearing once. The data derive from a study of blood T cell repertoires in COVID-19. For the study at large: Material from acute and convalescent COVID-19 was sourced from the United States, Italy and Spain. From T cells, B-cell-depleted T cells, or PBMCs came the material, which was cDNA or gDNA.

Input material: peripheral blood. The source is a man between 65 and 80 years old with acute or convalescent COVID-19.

As DNA, the CDR3 is TGTGCCGGGAGTGGGGGAGGCGAGACCCAGTACTTC. Its protein product is CAGSGGGETQYF. V and J are TRBV2 and TRBJ2-5, with D possibly being TRBD2 (6 bases). The germline V and J ends were trimmed by 11 bases and 5 bases, with 15 bases remaining between them. Germline V gives CDR1 SNHLY, CDR2 FYNNEI. CDR3 size: 12 residues.